This T cell receptor beta chain originates from a study of a mutant IDH1 vaccine in newly diagnosed glioma. Study information: Patients received eight vaccinations in weeks 1, 3, 5, 7, 11, 15, 19, 23. Treated patients, roughly 62% male and about 38% female, averaged approximately 40 years of age. Receipt of radiotherapy, temozolomide, or both preceded the study, and most received both.

Libraries were prepared by immunoSEQ multiplex PCR; TCRdb keeps only in-frame clonotypes and omits some of them. The data contain around 32,000 clones, 87% of them seen just once; the ten biggest clones take up about 3.6%. Described time point: week 5, during vaccination. Vaccine doses each comprised 300 ug of mutant IDH1 20-mer peptide, with topical imiquimod. As to this clone: The antigen is unknown.

The receptor's source is a woman in her thirties or forties with glioma. Some clones in this sample may be carry-over from other donors' samples. Sequencing was performed on peripheral blood mononuclear cells (PBMCs), taken from a glioma patient whose treatment included an IDH1 peptide vaccine.

In nucleotides, the CDR3 is TGTGCCAGCAGTGATGCGTGGGGGACCTCCTACGAGCAGTACTTC. Its protein is CASSDAWGTSYEQYF. This chain uses TRBV6-1 with TRBJ2-7; D possibly uses TRBD1 or TRBD2 (5 bases each). Deletions cut 3 bases from V and 0 bases from J, with 12 bases between. The CDR3 loop spans 15 amino acids. Germline CDR1 reads MNHNS; CDR2 reads SASEGT.